The 23 T cell receptor beta chains below were found in one sample sequenced in a study of T cell responses to AZD1222 COVID-19 vaccine. The table came from immunoSEQ multiplex PCR; TCRdb's copy has only in-frame clones and leaves some out. The table lists some 140,000 clones, under 95% of them singletons. This sample comprised peripheral blood, obtained on day 0 of AZD1222 vaccination. These receptors were taken from an adult in good health.

The chain links TRBV4-2 to TRBJ1-2, with D possibly matching TRBD1 (5 bases). V was shortened by 4 bases and J by 2 bases, with 20 bases between the two germline ends. Per germline, CDR1 LGHNA and CDR2 YNFKEQ. The CDR3 contains 17 residues. The CDR3 DNA sequence: TGTGCCAGCAGCCTTGGGAGACGAGAGACAGCGAACTATGGCTACACCTTC. It codes for CASSLGRRETANYGYTF.

This chain connects TRBV15 to TRBJ1-1, with TRBD1 as a possible D gene (5 bases). Trimming took off 3 bases at V and 1 base at J, with 12 bases between the two ends. The germline V gene has CDR1 LNHNV and CDR2 YYDKDF (reference sequence). The CDR3 sequence is 15 residues long. The CDR3 nucleotides are TGTGCCACCAGCAGGATCGACAGAAGGAACACTGAAGCTTTCTTT. This gives the protein CATSRIDRRNTEAFF.

The rearrangement uses TRBV7-9 and TRBJ2-1; 12 bases are a match to TRBD2. The CDR3 consists of 15 residues. From germline, CDR1 is SEHNR and CDR2 FQNEAQ (reference sequence). With 5 bases clipped from V and 7 bases from J, the junction kept 6 bases outside the gene matches. CDR3 DNA: TGTGCCAGCAGCAAAGGACTAGCGGGACAAAATGAGCAGTTCTTC. Translated: CASSKGLAGQNEQFF.

The V gene is TRBV7-9, the J gene TRBJ1-4; tentatively, D is TRBD1 (5 bases). The CDR3 is 15 amino acids. Germline values: CDR1 SEHNR, CDR2 FQNEAQ (reference sequence). V gave up 5 bases and J gave up 8 bases, with 18 bases separating them. CDR3 sequence (DNA): TGTGCCAGCAGCACCCTGACAGTCCCCAGGGAAAAACTGTTTTTT. Protein: CASSTLTVPREKLFF.

V gene TRBV4-1 combines with J gene TRBJ2-3, with D unresolved. Germline loops: CDR1 MGHRA, CDR2 YSYEKL. This CDR3 region has 13 residues. Deletions cut 3 bases from V and 4 bases from J, with 8 bases between. This CDR3 reads CASSQSGPDTQYF. The DNA for the CDR3 is TGCGCCAGCAGCCAGAGTGGGCCAGATACGCAGTATTTT.

The chain carries TRBV7-9 and TRBJ1-6; 11 bases agree with TRBD1. V shed 5 bases and J 8 bases; nucleotides not matched to a gene: 5. Germline V gene data show CDR1 as SEHNR and CDR2 as FQNEAQ (reference sequence). The length of the CDR3 is 15 residues. CDR3 in DNA: TGTGCCAGCAGCCCACGGACAGGGGGCGATTCACCCCTCCACTTT. Amino acids: CASSPRTGGDSPLHF.

The genes are TRBV19 and TRBJ2-6; TRBD1 agrees at 9 bases. The CDR3 has 16 residues. Unmatched junction bases numbered 6, after V lost 9 bases and J lost 0 bases. Germline lookup yields CDR1 LNHDA and CDR2 SQIVND (reference sequence). The DNA for the CDR3 is TGTGCCAGCGGGACAGGGATTAACTCTGGGGCCAACGTCCTGACTTTC. Translating it yields CASGTGINSGANVLTF.

The gene calls are TRBV11-2 and TRBJ2-5; D possibly corresponds to TRBD2 (6 bases). V was pared by 6 bases and J by 5 bases, with 13 bases between. Per the germline V gene, CDR1 is SGHAT and CDR2 is FQNNGV. The CDR3 is 13 residues long. Written as DNA, the CDR3 is TGTGCCAGCAGTCGTGACCGGGAGGAGACCCAGTACTTC. It codes for CASSRDREETQYF.

The chain combines TRBV5-1 with TRBJ2-5; TRBD2 agrees at 10 bases. V shed 0 bases and J 3 bases; nucleotides not matched to a gene: 5. Germline V gives CDR1 SGHRS, CDR2 YFSETQ. The CDR3 spans 16 residues. CDR3: CASSLALAGVKETQYF. The CDR3 DNA is TGCGCCAGCAGCTTGGCTCTAGCGGGAGTGAAAGAGACCCAGTACTTC.

The J gene is TRBJ2-7, the V gene TRBV19, with 9 bases matching TRBD1. Germline-derived CDR1 and CDR2 are LNHDA and SQIVND (reference sequence). With 5 bases clipped from V and 4 bases from J, the junction kept 15 bases outside the gene matches. CDR3 size: 17 residues. CDR3 nucleotide sequence: TGTGCCAGTAGTGAGCAGCTCCCGGGACAGGGTATTTACGAGCAGTACTTC. Amino acids: CASSEQLPGQGIYEQYF. The variable domain in full, completed from reference TRBV19 and TRBJ2-7, reads DGGITQSPKYLFRKEGQNVTLSCEQNLNHDAMYWYRQDPGQGLRLIYYSQIVNDFQKGDIAEGYSVSREKKESFPLTVTSAQKNPTAFYLCASSEQLPGQGIYEQYFGPGTRLTVT.

The V call is TRBV5-1, the J call TRBJ2-3; D is perhaps TRBD1 (6 bases). The CDR3 length is 16 residues. CDR1 SGHRS and CDR2 YFSETQ come from the germline V gene. With 4 bases removed from V and 2 bases from J, the gap between germline ends came to 17 bases. CDR3 sequence: CASSPGHPSSTDTQYF. In DNA, the CDR3 is TGCGCCAGCAGCCCGGGACATCCCTCGTCCACAGATACGCAGTATTTT. The complete variable domain, with remaining parts taken from reference TRBV5-1 and TRBJ2-3, reads KAGVTQTPRYLIKTRGQQVTLSCSPISGHRSVSWYQQTPGQGLQFLFEYFSETQRNKGNFPGRFSGRQFSNSRSEMNVSTLELGDSALYLCASSPGHPSSTDTQYFGPGTRLTVL.

This sequence joins TRBV5-8 and TRBJ2-5; TRBD2 matches 13 bases. V lost 3 bases, J lost 3 bases, and 2 bases stayed unmatched. The length of the CDR3 is 15 residues. CDR1 is SGHTS and CDR2 is YDEGEE in the germline V gene. CDR3 DNA sequence: TGTGCCAGCAGCTGGGGACTAGCGGGAAAAGAGACCCAGTACTTC. Translating it yields CASSWGLAGKETQYF. Using reference TRBV5-8 and TRBJ2-5 for the parts outside the CDR3, the full variable domain is EAGVTQSPTHLIKTRGQQATLRCSPISGHTSVYWYQQALGLGLQFLLWYDEGEERNRGNFPPRFSGRQFPNYSSELNVNALELEDSALYLCASSWGLAGKETQYFGPGTRLLVL.

The chain recombines TRBV5-1 with TRBJ2-3, with D possibly matching TRBD1 (6 bases). The V end lost 3 bases, the J end lost 2 bases, and 10 bases lay between the germline ends. The CDR3 consists of 14 residues. Germline CDR1 and CDR2: SGHRS and YFSETQ. CDR3 in amino acids: CASSSGQPTDTQYF. The CDR3 DNA reads TGCGCCAGCAGCTCCGGACAGCCCACAGATACGCAGTATTTT.

CDR3 loop: CASSQEHRGGEQYF. CDR3 coding DNA: TGCGCCAGCAGCCAAGAGCACAGGGGTGGCGAGCAGTACTTC. The chain has TRBV4-3 and TRBJ2-7; TRBD1 matches at 7 bases. The CDR3 consists of 14 residues. The V and J ends lost 0 bases and 6 bases, in that order; junction bases with no gene match: 5. The germline gives CDR1 LGHNA, CDR2 YSLEER.

This chain joins TRBV28 and TRBJ1-5; D is ambiguous. This CDR3 contains 12 residues. Between the trimmed V and J ends, which lost 4 bases and 12 bases, there was a span of 13 bases. Looked up from germline, CDR1 is MDHEN and CDR2 is SYDVKM. The CDR3 nucleotides are TGTGCCAGCAGTTCTCACATCGGCGGCCAGCATTTT. Amino acids: CASSSHIGGQHF.

The V gene is TRBV6-5, the J gene TRBJ1-4; possible D gene TRBD1, 6 bases. Germline V gene lookup returns CDR1 MNHEY and CDR2 SVGAGI. The CDR3 covers 15 residues. Trimming cost V 7 bases and J 7 bases, with 19 bases left between them. The CDR3 DNA reads TGTGCCAGCAAGCGAGGGGCAGGGGAACGTGAAAAACTGTTTTTT. Translated, it gives CASKRGAGEREKLFF.

This clone was seen more than once but under ten times. V usage is TRBV5-1 and J usage is TRBJ2-7, with 9 bases that match TRBD2. This CDR3 region has 14 residues. Losses at the gene ends were 2 bases for V and 6 bases for J; bases not matched to a gene: 6. Germline lookup yields CDR1 SGHRS and CDR2 YFSETQ. The CDR3 nucleotides are TGCGCCAGCAGCTTTTTAGCGGGAGAGGGCGAGCAGTACTTC. Amino acids: CASSFLAGEGEQYF.

The V call is TRBV27, the J call TRBJ2-1; TRBD2 matches at 8 bases. Looked up from germline, CDR1 is MNHEY and CDR2 is SMNVEV (reference sequence). Germline trimming cut 10 bases from V and 1 base from J; bases unmatched to any gene: 3. The CDR3 length is 13 residues. CDR3 DNA: TGTGCCACATTAGCGGGATCCTACAATGAGCAGTTCTTC. This codes for CATLAGSYNEQFF.

This chain joins TRBV7-6 and TRBJ2-2; TRBD2 might be the D (7 bases). CDR3 length equals 17 residues. Germline values: CDR1 SGHVS, CDR2 FNYEAQ. The V gene lost 1 base and the J gene lost 0 bases, with 12 bases spanning the gap. CDR3 in DNA: TGTGCCAGCAGCTTAGAGGGGGGGACGGCGAACACCGGGGAGCTGTTTTTT. This encodes CASSLEGGTANTGELFF.

The chain carries TRBV24-1 and TRBJ1-2; D call uncertain. Germline V lookup: CDR1 KGHDR, CDR2 SFDVKD. The V end was cut by 7 bases, the J end by 0 bases, with 5 bases between. The CDR3 loop spans 12 amino acids. The CDR3, as DNA: TGTGCCACCAGCTTAGCTAACTATGGCTACACCTTC. Encoded protein: CATSLANYGYTF.

The V and J genes are TRBV11-3 and TRBJ2-4, with 8 bases that match TRBD1. The CDR3 is 17 residues long. V lost 1 base and J lost 0; bases outside the gene matches: 5. The germline CDR1 and CDR2 sequences are SGHNT and YENEEA. For the CDR3, the DNA is TGTGCCAGCAGCTTAGGCTGGGACAGGATAGCCAAAAACATTCAGTACTTC. Translating it yields CASSLGWDRIAKNIQYF.

This clone was picked up a small number of times. The chain combines TRBV28 with TRBJ1-5; weak D call: TRBD1 (6 bases). CDR1 and CDR2 (germline): MDHEN, SYDVKM. The CDR3 consists of 17 residues. Trimming stripped 2 bases from V and 4 bases from J, with 18 bases between. The DNA of the CDR3 is TGTGCCAGCAGTTTAAGGTCAGGGGCAGGGCGAAATCAGCCCCAGCATTTT. Protein product: CASSLRSGAGRNQPQHF.

The chain joins TRBV11-3 to TRBJ1-1; 7 nucleotides agree with TRBD1. CDR1 is SGHNT, CDR2 YENEEA, per germline. V shed 5 bases and J 6 bases; nucleotides not matched to a gene: 9. The CDR3 is 14 residues long. CDR3 coding DNA: TGTGCCAGCAGCATAAATACAGGGGCCTCTGAAGCTTTCTTT. Translating gives CASSINTGASEAFF.